A selection of T cell receptor beta chains follows, all from one sample in a study of T cells in Graves' hyperthyroidism and ophthalmopathy. TCRdb reprocessed the multiplex PCR reads via MiXCR and lists one record per CDR3 protein. Of over 550,000 distinct CDR3 sequences listed, roughly a sixth are singletons. Sequences were obtained from blood. These receptors came from a woman aged 18 to 35 with Graves' hyperthyroidism. CDR3s include the opening cysteine and the closing phenylalanine or tryptophan. The order of the fields is V gene, J gene, D gene, clone size, CDR3 DNA, CDR3 protein. The D gene is left open where the match is weak. Not every row has a clone size; where given, it reads once, few, many or a size class.

v_gene: TRBV2
j_gene: TRBJ2-1
d_gene: TRBD2
abundance: many
CDR3nt: TGTGCCAGCGGACGGACTAGCGGGAGAACTGAGCAGTTCTTC
CDR3aa: CASGRTSGRTEQFF

v_gene: TRBV2
j_gene: TRBJ1-6
d_gene: .
abundance: many
CDR3nt: TGTGCCAGCGGTGAGAGGGCCCTCCACTTT
CDR3aa: CASGERALHF

v_gene: TRBV7-2
j_gene: TRBJ2-7
d_gene: TRBD1
abundance: few
CDR3nt: TGTGCCAGCAGCTTTCGGACAGGGGATTCCTACGAGCAGTACTTC
CDR3aa: CASSFRTGDSYEQYF

v_gene: TRBV7-2
j_gene: TRBJ1-5
d_gene: .
abundance: .
CDR3nt: TGTGCCAGCAGCTTAGACTCCGGGTATCAGCCCCAGCATTTT
CDR3aa: CASSLDSGYQPQHF

v_gene: TRBV20-1
j_gene: TRBJ1-4
d_gene: TRBD1
abundance: few
CDR3nt: TGCAGTGCCACCGGGACAGGAAGTGAAAAACTGTTTTTT
CDR3aa: CSATGTGSEKLFF

v_gene: TRBV5-1
j_gene: TRBJ2-3
d_gene: TRBD2
abundance: few
CDR3nt: TGCGCCAGCAGCTCGGGGGGACTGACCACAGATACGCAGTATTTT
CDR3aa: CASSSGGLTTDTQYF

v_gene: TRBV9
j_gene: TRBJ2-7
d_gene: .
abundance: .
CDR3nt: TGTGCCAGCAGCGAGGGACCTACGAGCTCCTACGAGCAGTACTTC
CDR3aa: CASSEGPTSSYEQYF

v_gene: TRBV5-1
j_gene: TRBJ1-1
d_gene: .
abundance: few
CDR3nt: TGCGCCAGCAGGGTAACACAGTCTGGCGACACTGAAGCTTTCTTT
CDR3aa: CASRVTQSGDTEAFF

v_gene: TRBV12-3/TRBV12-4
j_gene: TRBJ1-2
d_gene: .
abundance: many
CDR3nt: TGTGCCAGCAGCCCTGGACCCCGAGGCTATGGCTACACCTTC
CDR3aa: CASSPGPRGYGYTF

v_gene: TRBV25-1
j_gene: TRBJ1-6
d_gene: TRBD1
abundance: few
CDR3nt: TGTGCCAGCAGTCCAAAAGGGCTGGTCTGGGACAGGGGTTCACCCCTCCACTTT
CDR3aa: CASSPKGLVWDRGSPLHF

v_gene: TRBV24-1
j_gene: TRBJ2-2
d_gene: .
abundance: few
CDR3nt: TGTGCCACCAGTGATTTGGATACAGGGCCAGTTTGGGGGACCGGGGAGCTGTTTTTT
CDR3aa: CATSDLDTGPVWGTGELFF

v_gene: TRBV7-9
j_gene: TRBJ1-6
d_gene: .
abundance: few
CDR3nt: TGTGCCAGCAGCTTAGAGCCGGGGGTTAATTCACCCCTCCACTTT
CDR3aa: CASSLEPGVNSPLHF

v_gene: TRBV6-4
j_gene: TRBJ1-5
d_gene: TRBD1
abundance: .
CDR3nt: TGTGCCAGCAGCTCGGACAGGTATAGCAATCAGCCCCAGCATTTT
CDR3aa: CASSSDRYSNQPQHF

v_gene: TRBV12-3/TRBV12-4
j_gene: TRBJ1-1
d_gene: .
abundance: .
CDR3nt: TGTGCCAGCAGTTTGGGGTCCGGCGCTGAAGCTTTCTTT
CDR3aa: CASSLGSGAEAFF

v_gene: TRBV12-3/TRBV12-4
j_gene: TRBJ2-3
d_gene: TRBD2
abundance: .
CDR3nt: TGTGCCTGCAGTGTCGTTAATAGCGGGGGGCATAAAGATACGCAGTATTTC
CDR3aa: CACSVVNSGGHKDTQYF

v_gene: TRBV7-3
j_gene: TRBJ2-5
d_gene: TRBD1
abundance: many
CDR3nt: TGTGCCAGCAGTCGAACACCGGGACAGCAAGAGACCCAGTACTTC
CDR3aa: CASSRTPGQQETQYF

v_gene: TRBV2
j_gene: TRBJ1-1
d_gene: TRBD1
abundance: many
CDR3nt: TGTGCCAGCACGGGGGGACAGAGCACTGAAGCTTTCTTT
CDR3aa: CASTGGQSTEAFF

v_gene: TRBV20-1
j_gene: TRBJ2-6
d_gene: TRBD1
abundance: many
CDR3nt: TGCAGTGCTAGAGGGGGGACAGGGCTGGCTGGGGCCAACGTCCTGACTTTC
CDR3aa: CSARGGTGLAGANVLTF

v_gene: TRBV5-6
j_gene: TRBJ2-3
d_gene: .
abundance: many
CDR3nt: TGTGCCAGCAGCTTGAAAGGGACTGGCACAGATACGCAGTATTTT
CDR3aa: CASSLKGTGTDTQYF

v_gene: TRBV6-1
j_gene: TRBJ1-5
d_gene: TRBD1
abundance: .
CDR3nt: TGTGCCAGCAGTACACAGGGGGTTCAGCCCCAGCATTTT
CDR3aa: CASSTQGVQPQHF

v_gene: TRBV3-1
j_gene: TRBJ2-2
d_gene: TRBD2
abundance: .
CDR3nt: TGTGCCAGCAGCCAAGAAGATCTAGCGGAAAACACCGGGGAGCTGTTTTTT
CDR3aa: CASSQEDLAENTGELFF

v_gene: TRBV9
j_gene: TRBJ2-1
d_gene: TRBD2
abundance: few
CDR3nt: TGTGCCAGCAGCGTAGGTGGCGGGAGGGCCAGGGAGCAGTTCTTC
CDR3aa: CASSVGGGRAREQFF

v_gene: TRBV7-3
j_gene: TRBJ2-7
d_gene: TRBD2
abundance: .
CDR3nt: TGTGCCAGCAGCACTACTAGCGGGGGGCGGCAGTACTTC
CDR3aa: CASSTTSGGRQYF

v_gene: TRBV20-1
j_gene: TRBJ2-3
d_gene: .
abundance: many
CDR3nt: TGCAGTGCCCCCCGCGGGATCACAGATACGCAGTATTTT
CDR3aa: CSAPRGITDTQYF

v_gene: TRBV10-3
j_gene: TRBJ1-4
d_gene: TRBD1
abundance: once
CDR3nt: TGTGCCACCACCCCGGGACAGGGGGGATCGGGCGAAAAACTGTTTTTT
CDR3aa: CATTPGQGGSGEKLFF